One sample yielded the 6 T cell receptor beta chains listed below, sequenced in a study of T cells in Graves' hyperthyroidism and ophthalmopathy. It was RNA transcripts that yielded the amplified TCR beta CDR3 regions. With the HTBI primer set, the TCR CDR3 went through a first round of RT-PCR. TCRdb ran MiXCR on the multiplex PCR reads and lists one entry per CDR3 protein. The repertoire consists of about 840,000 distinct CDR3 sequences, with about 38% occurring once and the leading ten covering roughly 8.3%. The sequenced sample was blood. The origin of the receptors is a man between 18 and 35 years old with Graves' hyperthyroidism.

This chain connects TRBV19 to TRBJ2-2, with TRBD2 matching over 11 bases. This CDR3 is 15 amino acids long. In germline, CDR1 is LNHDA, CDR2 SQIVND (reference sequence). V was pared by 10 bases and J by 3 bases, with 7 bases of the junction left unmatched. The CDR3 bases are TGTGCCACTACTATAGCGGGGGGGGACACCGGGGAGCTGTTTTTT. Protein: CATTIAGGDTGELFF.

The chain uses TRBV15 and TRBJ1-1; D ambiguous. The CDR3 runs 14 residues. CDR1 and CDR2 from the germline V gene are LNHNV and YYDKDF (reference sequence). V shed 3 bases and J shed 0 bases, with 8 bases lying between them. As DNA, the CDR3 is TGTGCCACCAGCAGCCCCTCGGTGAACACTGAAGCTTTCTTT. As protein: CATSSPSVNTEAFF.

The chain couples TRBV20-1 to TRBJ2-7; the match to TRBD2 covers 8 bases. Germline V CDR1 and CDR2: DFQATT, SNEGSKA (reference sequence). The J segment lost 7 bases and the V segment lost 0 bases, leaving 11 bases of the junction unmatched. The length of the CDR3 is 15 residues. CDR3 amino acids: CSARDLSGDFGEQYF. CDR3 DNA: TGCAGTGCTAGAGATCTTAGCGGGGACTTTGGGGAGCAGTACTTC.

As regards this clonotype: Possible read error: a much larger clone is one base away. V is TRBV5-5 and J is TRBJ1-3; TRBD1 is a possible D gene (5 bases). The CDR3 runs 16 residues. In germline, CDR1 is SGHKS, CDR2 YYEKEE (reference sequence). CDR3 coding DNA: TGTGCCAGCAGCTTGAGTTCGGGACCCTCTGGAAGCACCATATATTTT. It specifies CASSLSSGPSGSTIYF.

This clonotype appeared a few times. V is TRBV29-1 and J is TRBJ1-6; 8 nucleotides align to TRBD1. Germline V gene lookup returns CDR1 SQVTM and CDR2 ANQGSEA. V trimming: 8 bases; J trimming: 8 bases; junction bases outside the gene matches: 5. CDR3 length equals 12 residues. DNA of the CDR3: TGCAGCTTGCAGGGGGCCGATTCACCCCTCCACTTT. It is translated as CSLQGADSPLHF.

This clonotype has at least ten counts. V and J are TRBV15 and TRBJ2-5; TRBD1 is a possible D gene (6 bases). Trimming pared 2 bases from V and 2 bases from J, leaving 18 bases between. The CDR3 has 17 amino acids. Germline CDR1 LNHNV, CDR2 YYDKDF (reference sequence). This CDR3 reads CATSRPRTETPQETQYF. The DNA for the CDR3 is TGTGCCACCAGCAGACCAAGGACAGAAACCCCTCAAGAGACCCAGTACTTC. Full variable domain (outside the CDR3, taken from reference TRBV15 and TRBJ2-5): DAMVIQNPRYQVTQFGKPVTLSCSQTLNHNVMYWYQQKSSQAPKLLFHYYDKDFNNEADTPDNFQSRRPNTSFCFLDIRSPGLGDTAMYLCATSRPRTETPQETQYFGPGTRLLVL.